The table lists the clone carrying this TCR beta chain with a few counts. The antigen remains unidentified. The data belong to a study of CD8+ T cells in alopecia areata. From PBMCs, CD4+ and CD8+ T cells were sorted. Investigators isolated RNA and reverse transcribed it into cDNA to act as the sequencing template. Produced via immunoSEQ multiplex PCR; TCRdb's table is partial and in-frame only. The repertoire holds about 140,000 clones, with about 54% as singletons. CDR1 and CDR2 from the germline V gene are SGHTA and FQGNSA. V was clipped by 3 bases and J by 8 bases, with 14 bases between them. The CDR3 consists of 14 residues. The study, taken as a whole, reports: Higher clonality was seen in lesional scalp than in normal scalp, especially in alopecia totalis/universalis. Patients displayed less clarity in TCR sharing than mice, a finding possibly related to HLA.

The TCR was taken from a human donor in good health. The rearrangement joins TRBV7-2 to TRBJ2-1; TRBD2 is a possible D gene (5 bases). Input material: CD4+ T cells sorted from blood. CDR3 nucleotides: TGTGCCAGCAGCTTCCCCCTCAAGCGGCATGAGCAGTTCTTC. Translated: CASSFPLKRHEQFF.